The T cell receptor (beta chain) described here comes from a study of T cell repertoires and HLA-DP antigens. Study information: Pre-culture CD4+ samples used roughly 1,100 ng DNA versus around 220 ng for CD137+CD4+ sorts.

On this clone itself: The antigen is unknown.

TCRdb's table, derived via immunoSEQ multiplex PCR, lists solely in-frame clones and lacks some. Seen here are over 100,000 clones, about 91% observed once, and the top ten hold over 0.25%. Trimming cost V 6 bases and J 1 base, with 9 bases left between them. CDR1 SNHLY and CDR2 FYNNEI come from the germline V gene. There are 13 residues in the CDR3. The clonotype was recovered from a woman younger than 30 in good health and CMV-seronegative. The chain is built from TRBV2 and TRBJ1-1, with TRBD1 as a possible D gene (6 bases). The sample consisted of CD4+ T cells from PBMCs. CDR3 sequence reads: CASSPQGNTEAFF. In DNA form, the CDR3 reads TGTGCCAGCAGCCCACAGGGGAACACTGAAGCTTTCTTT.